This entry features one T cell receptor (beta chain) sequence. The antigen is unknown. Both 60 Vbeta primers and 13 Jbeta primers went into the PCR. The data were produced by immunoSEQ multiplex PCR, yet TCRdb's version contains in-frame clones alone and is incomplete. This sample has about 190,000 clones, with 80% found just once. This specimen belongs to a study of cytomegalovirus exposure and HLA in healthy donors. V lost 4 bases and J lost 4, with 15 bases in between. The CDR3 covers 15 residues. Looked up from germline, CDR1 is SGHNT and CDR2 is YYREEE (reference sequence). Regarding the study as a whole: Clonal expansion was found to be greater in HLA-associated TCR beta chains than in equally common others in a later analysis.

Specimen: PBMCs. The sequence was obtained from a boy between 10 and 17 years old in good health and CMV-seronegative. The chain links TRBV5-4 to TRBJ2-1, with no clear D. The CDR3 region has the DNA TGTGCCAGCAGCCTGCGCGGCATAACTTACAATGAGCAGTTCTTC. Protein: CASSLRGITYNEQFF. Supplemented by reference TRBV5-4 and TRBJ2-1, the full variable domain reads ETGVTQSPTHLIKTRGQQVTLRCSSQSGHNTVSWYQQALGQGPQFIFQYYREEENGRGNFPPRFSGLQFPNYSSELNVNALELDDSALYLCASSLRGITYNEQFFGPGTRLTVL.